Each of the 17 T cell receptor beta chains below was sequenced from the same sample in a study of blood T cell repertoires in COVID-19. Produced via immunoSEQ multiplex PCR; TCRdb's table is partial and in-frame only. The sample lists 330,000 or so clones, around nine tenths seen once, with about 5% in the top ten. The source material was PBMCs or T cells enriched from blood (not recorded which). The receptors come from a young man who had recovered from COVID-19.

This rearrangement joins TRBV2 to TRBJ1-5; 7 nucleotides align to TRBD1. The CDR3 has 15 amino acids. Germline loops: CDR1 SNHLY, CDR2 FYNNEI. V lost 3 bases to trimming and J lost 3 bases; unmatched junction nucleotides: 5. The chain's CDR3 is CASSEMGQLNQPQHF. The CDR3 DNA is TGTGCCAGCAGTGAGATGGGACAGCTCAATCAGCCCCAGCATTTT.

The gene calls are TRBV29-1 and TRBJ1-1; 8 bases match TRBD1. The junction had 6 bases not matched to a gene; V was cut back by 6 bases and J by 0 bases. This CDR3 has 14 amino acids. In germline, CDR1 is SQVTM, CDR2 ANQGSEA. CDR3 DNA sequence: TGCAGCGTCGATACGACAGGGGTGAACACTGAAGCTTTCTTT. Translated: CSVDTTGVNTEAFF.

The chain recombines TRBV9 with TRBJ2-7; TRBD1 is a possible D gene (7 bases). Per germline, CDR1 SGDLS and CDR2 YYNGEE. Trimming left V 0 bases short and J 3 bases short, with 16 bases between. There are 16 residues in the CDR3. CDR3 in DNA: TGTGCCAGCAGCGTAGCTTCTGGGGGGACAGACTACGAGCAGTACTTC. This encodes CASSVASGGTDYEQYF.

This sequence joins TRBV28 and TRBJ2-7, with D maybe TRBD1 (6 bases). The germline gives CDR1 MDHEN, CDR2 SYDVKM. V lost 2 bases to trimming and J lost 6 bases, with 20 bases between them. This CDR3 has 16 amino acids. The DNA for the CDR3 is TGTGCCAGCAGTTTACCCGCGGACAGCATCGGGACCGAGCAGTACTTC. This translates into CASSLPADSIGTEQYF.

This clone was found once. The genes are TRBV28 and TRBJ1-3, with D hard to call. CDR3 size: 15 residues. Trimming stripped 0 bases from V and 5 bases from J, with 11 bases between. Germline lookup yields CDR1 MDHEN and CDR2 SYDVKM. As DNA, the CDR3 is TGTGCCAGCAGTTTATGGACTACCCTTCGAAACACCATATATTTT. Its protein is CASSLWTTLRNTIYF. The full variable domain, completed using reference TRBV28 and TRBJ1-3, is DVKVTQSSRYLVKRTGEKVFLECVQDMDHENMFWYRQDPGLGLRLIYFSYDVKMKEKGDIPEGYSVSREKKERFSLILESASTNQTSMYLCASSLWTTLRNTIYFGEGSWLTVV.

V is TRBV7-9 and J is TRBJ1-1, with D possibly matching TRBD1 (6 bases). The CDR3 covers 18 residues. Germline CDR1 SEHNR, CDR2 FQNEAQ (reference sequence). Trimming left V 0 bases short and J 4 bases short, with 21 bases between. The CDR3 protein is CASSLASRGEGLSTEAFF. The CDR3 DNA sequence: TGTGCCAGCAGCTTAGCGAGCAGGGGCGAGGGGTTGAGCACTGAAGCTTTCTTT.

The chain joins TRBV4-1 to TRBJ1-6, with 8 positions matching TRBD1. Germline CDR1 reads MGHRA; CDR2 reads YSYEKL. J gave up 8 bases and V 0 bases, and 6 bases lay outside the gene matches. The CDR3 is 16 residues long. For the CDR3, the DNA is TGCGCCAGCAGCCAAGATTCCCGGACAGGGTATTCACCCCTCCACTTT. This gives the protein CASSQDSRTGYSPLHF.

The chain is built from TRBV10-3 and TRBJ1-2; no clear D gene. CDR3 length equals 16 residues. Trimming left V 0 bases short and J 4 bases short, with 15 bases between. Per germline, CDR1 ENHRY and CDR2 SYGVKD. CDR3 DNA: TGTGCCATCAGTGAGTCGATGGGCCCCCGACCCTATGGCTACACCTTC. It yields the protein CAISESMGPRPYGYTF.

This clone was seen more than once but under ten times. The chain has TRBV3-1 (or the pseudogene TRBV3-2) and TRBJ1-2; D possibly corresponds to TRBD1 (5 bases). The germline V gene has CDR1 LGHDT and CDR2 YNNKEL (reference sequence). CDR3 size: 14 residues. Trimming took 4 bases from V and 3 from J, leaving 12 bases between them. CDR3 region: CASSRQGVHYGYTF. CDR3 DNA sequence: TGTGCCAGCAGCCGCCAGGGTGTTCACTATGGCTACACCTTC.

V is TRBV2 and J is TRBJ2-3, with D maybe TRBD2 (6 bases). The CDR3 is 15 residues long. CDR1 and CDR2 from the germline V gene are SNHLY and FYNNEI. The germline V and J ends were trimmed by 8 bases and 0 bases, with 15 bases remaining between them. The CDR3 DNA reads as TGTGCCAGCGGAAAGACTAGGTCTAGCACAGATACGCAGTATTTT. Its translation: CASGKTRSSTDTQYF.

The V and J genes are TRBV6-2 or TRBV6-3 and TRBJ1-5; the match to TRBD1 covers 8 bases. The junction had 6 bases not matched to a gene; V was cut back by 6 bases and J by 2 bases. Per germline, CDR1 MNHEY and CDR2 SVGEGT. The CDR3 loop spans 15 amino acids. CDR3 nucleotide sequence: TGTGCCAGCAGCTTAACAGGGGGAGGCAATCAGCCCCAGCATTTT. Translation gives CASSLTGGGNQPQHF.

J is TRBJ1-5 and V is TRBV2, with TRBD1 identical over 9 bases. This CDR3 region has 15 residues. J was trimmed by 2 bases and V by 6 bases; bases with no gene match: 5. Germline V lookup: CDR1 SNHLY, CDR2 FYNNEI. CDR3 residues: CASSARTGGNQPQHF. The CDR3 nucleotides are TGTGCCAGCAGCGCGAGGACAGGGGGCAATCAGCCCCAGCATTTT.

The chain is built from TRBV7-7 and TRBJ2-7, with TRBD1 identical over 9 bases. CDR3 length equals 16 residues. V was clipped by 1 base and J by 5 bases; unmatched bases: 9. Germline CDR1 and CDR2: SSHAT and FNYEAQ (reference sequence). CDR3 sequence reads: CASSLGAPGQGNEQYF. In nucleotides, the CDR3 is TGTGCCAGCAGCTTAGGGGCGCCGGGACAGGGAAACGAGCAGTACTTC. Full variable domain (rest looked up from reference TRBV7-7 and TRBJ2-7): GAGVSQSPRYKVTKRGQDVTLRCDPISSHATLYWYQQALGQGPEFLTYFNYEAQPDKSGLPSDRFSAERPEGSISTLTIQRTEQRDSAMYRCASSLGAPGQGNEQYFGPGTRLTVT.

The V call is TRBV10-3, the J call TRBJ2-1, with D unresolved. The CDR3 sequence is 13 residues long. The V gene lost 1 base and the J gene lost 6 bases, with 7 bases spanning the gap. Germline CDR1 reads ENHRY; CDR2 reads SYGVKD. The CDR3 sequence: CAISEYISNEQFF. For the CDR3, the DNA is TGTGCCATCAGTGAGTATATCTCCAATGAGCAGTTCTTC.

This clone was seen once. This sequence joins TRBV4-1 and TRBJ2-7; D may be TRBD1 (6 bases). The CDR3 consists of 16 residues. Germline V lookup: CDR1 MGHRA, CDR2 YSYEKL. V lost 1 base and J 4 bases, leaving 17 bases between the germline ends. CDR3 sequence reads: CASSQGFDRTLYEQYF. The CDR3 bases are TGCGCCAGCAGCCAAGGTTTCGACAGGACCCTATACGAGCAGTACTTC.

The gene calls are TRBV19 and TRBJ1-6, with TRBD1 matching 9 bases. This CDR3 comprises 15 residues. V shed 7 bases and J 7 bases; nucleotides not matched to a gene: 8. The V gene's germline CDR1 is LNHDA and CDR2 SQIVND (reference sequence). CDR3 DNA: TGTGCCAGTAATCACGCGGGACAGGGCAATTCACCCCTCCACTTT. It translates to CASNHAGQGNSPLHF.

V usage is TRBV28 and J usage is TRBJ1-6, with D perhaps TRBD1 (5 bases). The germline gives CDR1 MDHEN, CDR2 SYDVKM. With 5 bases removed from V and 7 bases from J, the gap between germline ends came to 21 bases. This CDR3 comprises 17 residues. In DNA, the CDR3 is TGTGCCAGCAGTCCCTGGGGTGGGGCTGGCCACAATTCACCCCTCCACTTT. It specifies CASSPWGGAGHNSPLHF. Based on the CDR3 plus reference TRBV28 and TRBJ1-6, the full variable domain is DVKVTQSSRYLVKRTGEKVFLECVQDMDHENMFWYRQDPGLGLRLIYFSYDVKMKEKGDIPEGYSVSREKKERFSLILESASTNQTSMYLCASSPWGGAGHNSPLHFGNGTRLTVT.